The 11 T cell receptor beta chains presented below share a single source sample, sequenced in a study of vaccination effects on CD4 cells after COVID-19 (dated by TCRdb to the early 2020s). The ViraFEST assay stimulated PBMC with viral peptide pools and then used TCR sequencing to identify antigen-specific CD4+ T cell clonotypes by expansion. After less than 13 days of culture, CD4+ T cells were isolated with the EasySep CD4+ T cell isolation kit. Healthy vaccine recipients had no prior SARS-CoV-2 infection, confirmed by negative nucleocapsid antibodies before and after vaccination. Their antigens are not known. Library preparation used the immunoSEQ multiplex PCR assay. TCRdb limited this immuneACCESS table to in-frame rearrangements with V and J called. A share of clones is missing; checked studies link under half to unresolved V genes, and the rest is unexplained. Within this sample are roughly 75,000 clones, with approximately 70% of them counted one time only. The ten biggest clones cover roughly 4% of the sample.

The input for sequencing was CD4+ T cells from PBMCs cultured with HCoV-OC43 spike peptides, taken before COVID-19 vaccination. Interpreted using the paper, the cell subset or site label stands for: HCoV-OC43 spike overlapping peptide pool stimulation. The receptors were gathered from a human donor who received a COVID-19 vaccine.

The CDR3 DNA is TGTGCCAGCAGCTTTGAACAGGGACACTACGAGCAGTACGTC. It codes for CASSFEQGHYEQYV. The chain recombines TRBV5-8 with TRBJ2-7; possible D gene TRBD1, 6 bases. Deletions cut 2 bases from V and 3 bases from J, with 12 bases between. Germline lookup yields CDR1 SGHTS and CDR2 YDEGEE. CDR3 length: 14 amino acids.

The gene calls are TRBV5-4 and TRBJ2-3, with D possibly TRBD2 on 6 matching bases. Germline-derived CDR1 and CDR2 are SGHNT and YYREEE (reference sequence). This CDR3 is 14 amino acids long. V lost 0 bases to trimming and J lost 14 bases, with 19 bases between them. DNA of the CDR3: TGTGCCAGCAGCTTGGGGCTGGAGGGACTCCTAAGGTATTTT. It translates to CASSLGLEGLLRYF.

The chain employs TRBV30 and TRBJ1-1; D not resolved. The CDR3 runs to 13 residues. The germline V gene encodes CDR1 GTSNPN and CDR2 SVGIG (reference sequence). Trimming took 2 bases from V and 3 from J, leaving 10 bases between them. DNA of the CDR3: TGTGCCTGGAGTAAGGGTACGGACACTGAAGCTTTCTTT. The encoded protein is CAWSKGTDTEAFF.

The chain uses TRBV18 and TRBJ2-5; a possible D gene is TRBD1 (6 bases). Trimming pared 3 bases from V and 4 bases from J, leaving 9 bases between. The CDR3 is 13 amino acids. Germline CDR1 and CDR2: KGHSH and LQKENI. CDR3 protein: CASSPGQLETQYF. CDR3 nucleotides: TGTGCCAGCTCACCCGGACAGCTAGAGACCCAGTACTTC. The whole variable domain, filled in from reference TRBV18 and TRBJ2-5, reads NAGVMQNPRHLVRRRGQEARLRCSPMKGHSHVYWYRQLPEEGLKFMVYLQKENIIDESGMPKERFSAEFPKEGPSILRIQQVVRGDSAAYFCASSPGQLETQYFGPGTRLLVL.

This rearrangement joins TRBV12-3 or TRBV12-4 to TRBJ1-1, with D unclear. Between the trimmed V and J ends, which lost 0 bases and 9 bases, there was a span of 11 bases. This CDR3 has 13 amino acids. CDR3 nucleotides: TGTGCCAGCAGTTTAGCTGTAACAGAAAAAGCTTTCTTT. Translation gives CASSLAVTEKAFF.

The chain combines TRBV19 with TRBJ2-2; D perhaps matches TRBD2 (6 bases). V lost 6 bases, J lost 5 bases, and 16 bases lay in between. The CDR3 has 15 residues. The germline V gene encodes CDR1 LNHDA and CDR2 SQIVND (reference sequence). CDR3 sequence (DNA): TGTGCCAGTAGGCCCGAGTGGAGGGAGACCGGGGAGCTGTTTTTT. It is translated as CASRPEWRETGELFF.

V and J are TRBV2 and TRBJ2-3; 8 nucleotides agree with TRBD2. Germline V gene data show CDR1 as SNHLY and CDR2 as FYNNEI. Germline trimming cut 10 bases from V and 3 bases from J; bases unmatched to any gene: 12. The CDR3 is made up of 15 amino acids. This chain's CDR3 is CATRFQTGGTDTQYF. In DNA form, the CDR3 reads TGTGCCACGCGATTTCAGACGGGGGGGACAGATACGCAGTATTTT.

This clone was seen only once. CDR3 amino acids: CASSPPNGVRQFF. The CDR3 DNA reads TGTGCCAGCAGCCCACCTAACGGCGTTCGGCAGTTCTTC. The chain links TRBV11-3 to TRBJ2-1; D unclear. From germline, CDR1 is SGHNT and CDR2 YENEEA. CDR3 size: 13 residues. Trimming took off 5 bases at V and 12 bases at J, with 17 bases between the two ends.

The chain combines TRBV24-1 with TRBJ1-1; D unclear. The germline V and J ends were trimmed by 5 bases and 1 base, with 13 bases remaining between them. The length of the CDR3 is 15 residues. CDR1 is KGHDR, CDR2 SFDVKD, per germline. The CDR3 DNA follows: TGTGCCACCAGTGCCGGATCGCACGAGAACACTGAAGCTTTCTTT. Translation: CATSAGSHENTEAFF.

Here the CDR3 DNA reads TGTGCCACCAGTGATACCGGGACAGGGGGCATCTATGGCTACACCTTC. It yields the protein CATSDTGTGGIYGYTF. The V call is TRBV24-1, the J call TRBJ1-2; the match to TRBD1 covers 12 bases. With 3 bases clipped from V and 4 bases from J, the junction kept 5 bases outside the gene matches. CDR1 and CDR2 from the germline V gene are KGHDR and SFDVKD. The CDR3 has 16 amino acids.

This clone was counted only a few times. This rearrangement joins TRBV3-1 (or the pseudogene TRBV3-2) to TRBJ2-1; 10 positions agree with TRBD1. The CDR3 has 16 amino acids. V was pared by 3 bases and J by 4 bases, with 6 bases of the junction left unmatched. The germline gives CDR1 LGHDT, CDR2 YNNKEL (reference sequence). Here the CDR3 reads CASSHYGTGDYNEQFF. CDR3 bases: TGTGCCAGCAGCCATTACGGGACAGGGGATTACAATGAGCAGTTCTTC.